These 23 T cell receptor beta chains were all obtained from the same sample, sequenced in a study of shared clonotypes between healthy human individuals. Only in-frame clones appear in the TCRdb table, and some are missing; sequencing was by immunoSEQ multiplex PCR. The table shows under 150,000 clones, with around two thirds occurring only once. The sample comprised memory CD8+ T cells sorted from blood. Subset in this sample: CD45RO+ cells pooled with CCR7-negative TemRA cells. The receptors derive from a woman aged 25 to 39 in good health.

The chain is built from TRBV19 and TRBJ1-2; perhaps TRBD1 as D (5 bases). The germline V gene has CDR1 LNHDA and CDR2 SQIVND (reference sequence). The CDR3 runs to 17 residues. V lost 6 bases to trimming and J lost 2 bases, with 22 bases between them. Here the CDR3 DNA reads TGTGCCAGTAGGAATCACTTCAGGGTAGGGTGGAACTATGGCTACACCTTC. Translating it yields CASRNHFRVGWNYGYTF.

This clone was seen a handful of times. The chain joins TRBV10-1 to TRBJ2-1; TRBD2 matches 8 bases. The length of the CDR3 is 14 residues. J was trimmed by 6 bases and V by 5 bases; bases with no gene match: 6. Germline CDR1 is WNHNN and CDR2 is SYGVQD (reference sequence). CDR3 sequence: CASSSGGGINEQFF. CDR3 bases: TGCGCCAGCAGTTCGGGAGGGGGTATCAATGAGCAGTTCTTC.

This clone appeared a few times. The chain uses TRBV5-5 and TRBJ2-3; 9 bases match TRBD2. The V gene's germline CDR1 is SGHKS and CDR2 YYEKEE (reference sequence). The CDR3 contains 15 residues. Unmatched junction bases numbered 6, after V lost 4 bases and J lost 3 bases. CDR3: CASSVPTSGTDTQYF. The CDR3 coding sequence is TGTGCCAGCAGCGTTCCGACTAGCGGAACAGATACGCAGTATTTT.

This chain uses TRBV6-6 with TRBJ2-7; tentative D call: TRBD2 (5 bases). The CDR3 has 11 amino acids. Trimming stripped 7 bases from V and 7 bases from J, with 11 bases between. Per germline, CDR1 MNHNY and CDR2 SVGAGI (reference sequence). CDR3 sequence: CASNNGVEQYF. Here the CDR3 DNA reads TGTGCCAGCAACAACGGGGTGGAGCAGTACTTC.

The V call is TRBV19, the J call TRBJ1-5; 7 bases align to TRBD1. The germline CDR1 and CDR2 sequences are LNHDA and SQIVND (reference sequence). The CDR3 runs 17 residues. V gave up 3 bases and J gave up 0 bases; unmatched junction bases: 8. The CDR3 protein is CASSIRQGSYSNQPQHF. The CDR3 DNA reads TGTGCCAGTAGTATCCGACAGGGATCCTATAGCAATCAGCCCCAGCATTTT.

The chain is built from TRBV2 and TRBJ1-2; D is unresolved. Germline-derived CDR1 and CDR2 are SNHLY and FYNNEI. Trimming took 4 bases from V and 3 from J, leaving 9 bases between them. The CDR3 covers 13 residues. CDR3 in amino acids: CASSVTRDYGYTF. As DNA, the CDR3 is TGTGCCAGCAGTGTAACGAGGGACTATGGCTACACCTTC.

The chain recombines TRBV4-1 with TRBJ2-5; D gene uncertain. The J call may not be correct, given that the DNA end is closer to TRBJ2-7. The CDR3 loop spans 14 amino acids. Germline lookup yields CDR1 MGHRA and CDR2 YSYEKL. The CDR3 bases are TGCGCCAGCAGCCAATTTGGGGATTCCTACGAGCAGTACTTC. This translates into CASSQFGDSYEQYF.

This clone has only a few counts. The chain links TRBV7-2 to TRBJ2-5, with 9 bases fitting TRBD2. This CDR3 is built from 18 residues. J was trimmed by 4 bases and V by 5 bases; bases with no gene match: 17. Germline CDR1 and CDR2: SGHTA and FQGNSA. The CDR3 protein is CASSSSNLGLAHGETQYF. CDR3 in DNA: TGTGCCAGCAGCAGTTCAAATCTCGGACTAGCGCACGGAGAGACCCAGTACTTC. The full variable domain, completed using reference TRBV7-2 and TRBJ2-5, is GAGVSQSPSNKVTEKGKDVELRCDPISGHTALYWYRQSLGQGLEFLIYFQGNSAPDKSGLPSDRFSAERTGGSVSTLTIQRTQQEDSAVYLCASSSSNLGLAHGETQYFGPGTRLLVL.

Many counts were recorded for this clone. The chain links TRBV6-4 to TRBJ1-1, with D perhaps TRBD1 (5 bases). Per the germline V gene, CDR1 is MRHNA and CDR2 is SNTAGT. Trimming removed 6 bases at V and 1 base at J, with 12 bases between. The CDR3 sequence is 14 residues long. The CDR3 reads CASSASTENTEAFF. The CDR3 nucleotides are TGTGCCAGCAGCGCCTCGACAGAGAACACTGAAGCTTTCTTT.

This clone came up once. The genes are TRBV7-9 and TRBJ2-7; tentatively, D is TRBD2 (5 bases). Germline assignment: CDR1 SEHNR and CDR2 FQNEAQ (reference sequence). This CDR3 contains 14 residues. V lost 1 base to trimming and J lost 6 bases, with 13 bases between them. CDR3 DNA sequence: TGTGCCAGCAGCTTAGTGTTGGCTAGCACCGAGCAGTACTTC. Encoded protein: CASSLVLASTEQYF.

As DNA, the CDR3 is TGTGCCAGCAGTTTAACTAGCGGGGCCTACAATGAGCAGTTCTTC. Its protein is CASSLTSGAYNEQFF. The rearrangement uses TRBV6-4 and TRBJ2-1, with 10 positions matching TRBD2. Germline lookup yields CDR1 MRHNA and CDR2 SNTAGT. The CDR3 is 15 amino acids. J gave up 2 bases and V 5 bases, and 3 bases lay outside the gene matches.

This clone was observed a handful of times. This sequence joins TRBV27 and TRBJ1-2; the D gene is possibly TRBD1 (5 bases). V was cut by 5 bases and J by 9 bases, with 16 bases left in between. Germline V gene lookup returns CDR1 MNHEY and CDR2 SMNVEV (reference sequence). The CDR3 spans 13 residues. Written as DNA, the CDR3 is TGTGCCAGCAGTATCGGGACCTCGGCAAGCTACACCTTC. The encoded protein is CASSIGTSASYTF.

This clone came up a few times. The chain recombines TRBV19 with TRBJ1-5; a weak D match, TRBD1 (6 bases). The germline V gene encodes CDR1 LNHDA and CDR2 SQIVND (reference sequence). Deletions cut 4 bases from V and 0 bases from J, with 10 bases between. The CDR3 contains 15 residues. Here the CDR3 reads CASSTQGLSNQPQHF. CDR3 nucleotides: TGTGCCAGTAGTACACAGGGACTTAGCAATCAGCCCCAGCATTTT.

The CDR3 coding sequence is TGTGCCAGCAGTTACTCATGGTCGGCCACTGAAGCTTTCTTT. This gives the protein CASSYSWSATEAFF. The chain carries TRBV6-6 and TRBJ1-1; D gene ambiguous. Trimming cost V 0 bases and J 4 bases, with 9 bases left between them. Germline CDR1 is MNHNY and CDR2 is SVGAGI (reference sequence). The CDR3 runs 14 residues.

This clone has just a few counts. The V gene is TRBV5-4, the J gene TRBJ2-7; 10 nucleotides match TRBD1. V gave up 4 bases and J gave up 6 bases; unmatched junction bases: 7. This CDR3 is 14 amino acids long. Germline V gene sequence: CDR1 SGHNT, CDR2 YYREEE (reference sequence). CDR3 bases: TGTGCCAGCAGCGGGGACAGGGGCTTTTCCGAGCAGTACTTC. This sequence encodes CASSGDRGFSEQYF.

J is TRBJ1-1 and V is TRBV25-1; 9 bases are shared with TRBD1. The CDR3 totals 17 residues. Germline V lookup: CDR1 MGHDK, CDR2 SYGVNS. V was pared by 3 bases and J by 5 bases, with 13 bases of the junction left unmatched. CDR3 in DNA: TGTGCCAGCAGTGAGATTCCCGAGACAGGGGGAAGAACTGAAGCTTTCTTT. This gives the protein CASSEIPETGGRTEAFF.

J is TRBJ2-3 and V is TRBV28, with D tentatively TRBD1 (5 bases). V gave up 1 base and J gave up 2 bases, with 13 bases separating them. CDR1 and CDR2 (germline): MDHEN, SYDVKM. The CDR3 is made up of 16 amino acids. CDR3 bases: TGTGCCAGCAGTTTATTAATACAGGATCTCACAGATACGCAGTATTTT. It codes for CASSLLIQDLTDTQYF.

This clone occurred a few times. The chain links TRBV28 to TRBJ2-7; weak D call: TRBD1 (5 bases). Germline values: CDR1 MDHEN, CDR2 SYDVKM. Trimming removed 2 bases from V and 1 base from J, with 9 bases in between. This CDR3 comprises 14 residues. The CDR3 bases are TGTGCCAGCAGTTTACCGGACATATCCTACGAGCAGTACTTC. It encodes CASSLPDISYEQYF.

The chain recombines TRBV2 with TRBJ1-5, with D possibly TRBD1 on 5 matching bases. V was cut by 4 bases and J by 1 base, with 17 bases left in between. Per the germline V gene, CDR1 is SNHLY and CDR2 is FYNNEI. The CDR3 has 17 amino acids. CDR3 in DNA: TGTGCCAGCAGTGTGCTTGCGAGAGGGGTAAGCAATCAGCCCCAGCATTTT. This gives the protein CASSVLARGVSNQPQHF.

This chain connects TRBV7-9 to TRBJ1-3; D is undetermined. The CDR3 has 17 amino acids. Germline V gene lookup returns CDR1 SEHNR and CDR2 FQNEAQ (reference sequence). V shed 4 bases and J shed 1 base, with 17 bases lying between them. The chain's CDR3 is CASSSLWTTKSGNTIYF. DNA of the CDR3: TGTGCCAGCAGCTCGCTCTGGACCACAAAATCTGGAAACACCATATATTTT.

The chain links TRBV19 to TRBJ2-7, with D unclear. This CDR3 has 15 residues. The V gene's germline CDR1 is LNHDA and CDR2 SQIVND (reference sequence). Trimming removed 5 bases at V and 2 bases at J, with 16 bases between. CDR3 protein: CASSPTTQVPYEQYF. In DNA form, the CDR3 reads TGTGCCAGTAGTCCCACCACTCAGGTTCCCTACGAGCAGTACTTC.

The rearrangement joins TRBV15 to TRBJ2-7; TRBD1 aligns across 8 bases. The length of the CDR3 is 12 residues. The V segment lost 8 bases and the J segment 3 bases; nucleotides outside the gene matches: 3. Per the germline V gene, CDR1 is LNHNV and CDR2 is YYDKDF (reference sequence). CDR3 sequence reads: CATGQGYYEQYF. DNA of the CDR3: TGTGCCACCGGACAGGGTTACTACGAGCAGTACTTC.

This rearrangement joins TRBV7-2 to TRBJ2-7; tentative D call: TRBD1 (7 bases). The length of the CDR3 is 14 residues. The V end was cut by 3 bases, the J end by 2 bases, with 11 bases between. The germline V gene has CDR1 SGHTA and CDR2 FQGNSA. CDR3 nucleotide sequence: TGTGCCAGCAGCTTTTTCAGGGGGGCCTACGAGCAGTACTTC. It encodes CASSFFRGAYEQYF.